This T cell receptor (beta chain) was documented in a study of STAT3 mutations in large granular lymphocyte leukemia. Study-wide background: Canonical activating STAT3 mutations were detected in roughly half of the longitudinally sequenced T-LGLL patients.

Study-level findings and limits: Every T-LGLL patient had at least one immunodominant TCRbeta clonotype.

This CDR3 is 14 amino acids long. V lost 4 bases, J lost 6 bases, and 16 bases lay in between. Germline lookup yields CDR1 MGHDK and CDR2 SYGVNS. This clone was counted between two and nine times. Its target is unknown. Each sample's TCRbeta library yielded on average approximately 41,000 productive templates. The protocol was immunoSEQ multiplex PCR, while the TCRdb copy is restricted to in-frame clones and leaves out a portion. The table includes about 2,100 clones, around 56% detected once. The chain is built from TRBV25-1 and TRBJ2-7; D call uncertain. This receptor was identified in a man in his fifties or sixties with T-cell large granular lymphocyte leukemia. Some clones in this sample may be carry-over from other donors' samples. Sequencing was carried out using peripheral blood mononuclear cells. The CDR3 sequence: CASSGVHSGAEQYF. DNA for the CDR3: TGTGCCAGCAGTGGCGTGCACTCGGGTGCCGAGCAGTACTTC.